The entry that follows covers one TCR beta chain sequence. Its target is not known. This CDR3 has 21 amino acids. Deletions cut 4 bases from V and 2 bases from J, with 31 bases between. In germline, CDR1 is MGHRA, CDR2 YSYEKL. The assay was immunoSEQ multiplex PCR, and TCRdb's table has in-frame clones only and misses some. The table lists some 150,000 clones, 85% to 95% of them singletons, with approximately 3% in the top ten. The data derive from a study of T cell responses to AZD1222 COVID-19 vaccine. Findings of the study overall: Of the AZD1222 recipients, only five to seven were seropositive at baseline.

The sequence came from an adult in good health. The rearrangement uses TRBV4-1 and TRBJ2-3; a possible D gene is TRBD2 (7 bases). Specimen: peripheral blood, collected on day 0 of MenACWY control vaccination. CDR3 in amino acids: CASSRMGGPGVTLDPTDTQYF. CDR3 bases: TGCGCCAGCAGCCGAATGGGGGGGCCAGGAGTAACCTTAGACCCCACAGATACGCAGTATTTT.